The following is a T cell receptor (beta chain) sequence with its context. The data were taken from a study of blood T cell repertoires in COVID-19. Some clones are missing from TCRdb's copy, which holds only in-frame ones; the method was immunoSEQ multiplex PCR. The sample includes around 250,000 clones, less than 90% of them seen just once. The ends were cut back, 7 bases at V and 1 base at J, with 13 bases in the middle. The length of the CDR3 is 14 residues. Germline V gene lookup returns CDR1 LNHDA and CDR2 SQIVND (reference sequence). V gene TRBV19 combines with J gene TRBJ2-5, with D possibly being TRBD2 (6 bases). This receptor was identified in a woman between 40 and 50 years old who had recovered from COVID-19. The sequenced sample was peripheral blood. Here the CDR3 reads CASTPGGTQETQYF. Here the CDR3 DNA reads TGTGCCAGTACCCCGGGCGGGACCCAAGAGACCCAGTACTTC.